The 17 T cell receptor beta chains presented below share a single source sample, sequenced in a study of T cell repertoires in cytomegalovirus infection. These TCRs are of unknown antigen specificity. TCRdb re-analysed the reads in MiXCR, keeping a single row per CDR3 protein. The sample lists roughly 500,000 distinct CDR3 sequences, approximately 40% seen once, with about two fifths in the top ten. The specimen was cultured PBMCs, collected from culture after CMV antigen stimulation. These receptors were obtained from a human donor in good health (CMV status not recorded). Some clones in this sample may be carry-over from other donors' samples.

The chain couples TRBV19 to TRBJ1-5, with D unclear. V was pared by 3 bases and J by 0 bases, with 9 bases between. Germline-derived CDR1 and CDR2 are LNHDA and SQIVND (reference sequence). The CDR3 runs 15 residues. CDR3 nucleotides: TGTGCCAGTAGTATCGCGGGGTATAGCAATCAGCCCCAGCATTTT. Its translation is CASSIAGYSNQPQHF.

V and J are TRBV19 and TRBJ1-1; 10 bases align to TRBD1. With 1 base clipped from V and 6 bases from J, the junction kept 2 bases outside the gene matches. Germline V lookup: CDR1 LNHDA, CDR2 SQIVND (reference sequence). The CDR3 sequence is 14 residues long. CDR3 sequence: CASSIVGQGAEAFF. The CDR3 nucleotides are TGTGCCAGTAGTATAGTCGGACAGGGGGCTGAAGCTTTCTTT. The complete variable domain, with remaining parts taken from reference TRBV19 and TRBJ1-1, reads DGGITQSPKYLFRKEGQNVTLSCEQNLNHDAMYWYRQDPGQGLRLIYYSQIVNDFQKGDIAEGYSVSREKKESFPLTVTSAQKNPTAFYLCASSIVGQGAEAFFGQGTRLTVV.

This chain connects TRBV2 to TRBJ2-1; possibly TRBD2 for D (6 bases). The CDR3 spans 15 residues. The ends were cut back, 2 bases at V and 8 bases at J, with 16 bases in the middle. The germline V gene encodes CDR1 SNHLY and CDR2 FYNNEI. The CDR3 loop is CASSESYGSVHEQFF. The DNA for the CDR3 is TGTGCCAGCAGTGAAAGTTACGGGAGTGTACATGAGCAGTTCTTC.

The sample holds a few counts of this clonotype. The V gene is TRBV7-2, the J gene TRBJ1-3; D is uncertain. The germline gives CDR1 SGHTA, CDR2 FQGNSA. V lost 7 bases and J 11 bases, leaving 15 bases between the germline ends. The CDR3 length is 12 residues. The CDR3: CASNLVGSAIYF. The CDR3 nucleotides are TGTGCCAGCAACCTGGTTGGTTCAGCCATATATTTT.

The V gene is TRBV7-3, the J gene TRBJ2-7; TRBD1 aligns across 9 bases. V shed 2 bases, J shed 5 bases, and the junction held 4 bases outside the gene matches. Germline CDR1 SGHTA, CDR2 FQGTGA. CDR3 length: 14 amino acids. Written as DNA, the CDR3 is TGTGCCAGCAGCTTATGGAACAGGGGGCACGAGCAGTACTTC. It specifies CASSLWNRGHEQYF.

The rearrangement uses TRBV4-1 and TRBJ2-3, with 16 bases lining up with TRBD2. The CDR3 is made up of 18 amino acids. CDR1 MGHRA and CDR2 YSYEKL come from the germline V gene. V shed 5 bases and J 4 bases; nucleotides not matched to a gene: 9. The CDR3 spells CASSGGTSGRAVADTQYF. The CDR3 nucleotides are TGCGCCAGCAGCGGAGGGACTAGCGGGAGGGCTGTCGCAGATACGCAGTATTTT.

In its sample, this clonotype was seen once. The rearrangement links TRBV18 to TRBJ2-5; a weak D match, TRBD2 (5 bases). The CDR3 extends over 14 amino acids. Trimming cost V 3 bases and J 5 bases, with 13 bases left between them. Germline CDR1 is KGHSH and CDR2 is LQKENI. CDR3 in amino acids: CASSPFLRGETQYF. CDR3 nucleotide sequence: TGTGCCAGCTCACCCTTCTTGAGAGGGGAGACCCAGTACTTC.

V is TRBV11-2 and J is TRBJ2-7; 8 bases line up with TRBD2. J was trimmed by 3 bases and V by 5 bases; bases with no gene match: 6. Germline V gene data show CDR1 as SGHAT and CDR2 as FQNNGV. The CDR3 sequence is 14 residues long. CDR3 amino acids: CASSQTSANYEQYF. The DNA for the CDR3 is TGTGCCAGCAGCCAGACTAGCGCGAACTACGAGCAGTACTTC.

Worth noting for this clonotype: The limits of the CDR3 on the DNA are not certain, so only TCRdb's listed CDR3 is given. The genes are TRBV7-5 and TRBJ2-5. TRBV7-5 is termed a pseudogene. The CDR3 totals 15 residues, both ends included. CDR3 region: CISVPAGRIQETQYF.

This clonotype was detected a few times. The V gene is TRBV7-8, the J gene TRBJ1-2; D not certain. V lost 4 bases, J lost 5 bases, and 17 bases lay in between. In germline, CDR1 is SGHVS, CDR2 FQNEAQ. CDR3 length: 15 amino acids. The CDR3 nucleotides are TGTGCCAGCAGCTCCGGACGGAGCCGTAGTTATGGCTACACCTTC. Amino acid sequence: CASSSGRSRSYGYTF.

The chain recombines TRBV6-1 with TRBJ1-1; possible D gene TRBD1, 5 bases. The V gene's germline CDR1 is MNHNS and CDR2 SASEGT. This CDR3 is 13 amino acids long. V dropped 2 bases and J dropped 3 bases, with 7 bases sitting between them. CDR3 bases: TGTGCCAGCAGTGAAAGACAGCACACTGAAGCTTTCTTT. It encodes CASSERQHTEAFF.

The chain joins TRBV20-1 to TRBJ2-5, with 7 bases fitting TRBD2. The CDR3 has 13 residues. The V gene's germline CDR1 is DFQATT and CDR2 SNEGSKA (reference sequence). The J segment lost 4 bases and the V segment lost 2 bases, leaving 4 bases of the junction unmatched. DNA for the CDR3: TGCAGTGCTAGAAGCCCGGGGGGAGAGACCCAGTACTTC. This translates into CSARSPGGETQYF.

The chain employs TRBV4-1 and TRBJ1-5; D not certain. CDR1 MGHRA and CDR2 YSYEKL come from the germline V gene. Trimming shortened V by 4 bases and J by 5 bases, and 12 bases separated the two germline ends. CDR3 length: 14 residues. In nucleotides, the CDR3 is TGCGCCAGCAGCCCATCAGAGAGGGATCAGCCCCAGCATTTT. Translating it yields CASSPSERDQPQHF.

This sequence joins TRBV10-3 and TRBJ2-1; no reliable D call. Germline CDR1 reads ENHRY; CDR2 reads SYGVKD. This CDR3 comprises 14 residues. Trimming stripped 2 bases from V and 5 bases from J, with 10 bases between. CDR3 sequence: CAISEPTANNEQFF. CDR3 sequence (DNA): TGTGCCATCAGTGAGCCGACGGCGAACAATGAGCAGTTCTTC.

The chain recombines TRBV7-9 with TRBJ2-3, with unresolved D. This CDR3 region has 12 residues. V dropped 5 bases and J dropped 6 bases, with 9 bases sitting between them. The germline V gene encodes CDR1 SEHNR and CDR2 FQNEAQ (reference sequence). CDR3 loop: CASSTYGDTQYF. The CDR3 DNA is TGTGCCAGCAGCACTTACGGCGATACGCAGTATTTT.

The gene calls are TRBV27 and TRBJ1-4; D is uncertain. From germline, CDR1 is MNHEY and CDR2 SMNVEV (reference sequence). There are 15 residues in the CDR3. V lost 2 bases to trimming and J lost 3 bases, with 10 bases between them. The CDR3, as DNA: TGTGCCAGCAGTTTAGTCCCCGCGGCTAATGAAAAACTGTTTTTT. Translating it yields CASSLVPAANEKLFF. Looking up the rest from reference TRBV27 and TRBJ1-4 gives the full variable domain: EAQVTQNPRYLITVTGKKLTVTCSQNMNHEYMSWYRQDPGLGLRQIYYSMNVEVTDKGDVPEGYKVSRKEKRNFPLILESPSPNQTSLYFCASSLVPAANEKLFFGSGTQLSVL.

The chain is built from TRBV19 and TRBJ2-3, with a weak D call TRBD2 (7 bases). V shed 3 bases and J shed 4 bases, with 20 bases lying between them. The germline CDR1 and CDR2 sequences are LNHDA and SQIVND (reference sequence). The CDR3 covers 17 residues. Here the CDR3 reads CASSIGGGGAGADTQYF. CDR3 DNA sequence: TGTGCCAGTAGTATCGGAGGGGGGGGGGCTGGGGCAGATACGCAGTATTTT.